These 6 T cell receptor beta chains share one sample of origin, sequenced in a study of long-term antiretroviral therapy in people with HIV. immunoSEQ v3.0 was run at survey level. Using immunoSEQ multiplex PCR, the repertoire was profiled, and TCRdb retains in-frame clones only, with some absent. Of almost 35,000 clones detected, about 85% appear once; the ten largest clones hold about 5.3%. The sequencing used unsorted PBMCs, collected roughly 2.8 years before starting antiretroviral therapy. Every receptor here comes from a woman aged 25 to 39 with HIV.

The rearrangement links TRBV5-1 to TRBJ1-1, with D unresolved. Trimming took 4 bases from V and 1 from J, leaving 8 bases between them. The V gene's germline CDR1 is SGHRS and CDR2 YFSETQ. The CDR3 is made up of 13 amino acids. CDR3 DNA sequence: TGCGCCAGCAGCCAGATAGGGAACACTGAAGCTTTCTTT. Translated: CASSQIGNTEAFF.

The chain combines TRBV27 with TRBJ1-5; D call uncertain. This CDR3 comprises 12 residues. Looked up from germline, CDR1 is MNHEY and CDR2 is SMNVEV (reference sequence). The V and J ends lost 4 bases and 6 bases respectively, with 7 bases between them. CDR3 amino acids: CASSSGGQPQHF. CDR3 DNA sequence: TGTGCCAGCAGTTCAGGCGGTCAGCCCCAGCATTTT.

The CDR3 reads CASSLLRLTMGELFF. The CDR3 DNA reads as TGTGCCAGCAGCTTATTGAGGTTAACGATGGGGGAGCTGTTTTTT. This sequence joins TRBV7-2 and TRBJ2-2; D gene ambiguous. V shed 2 bases and J shed 8 bases, with 15 bases lying between them. CDR1 and CDR2 (germline): SGHTA, FQGNSA. This CDR3 comprises 15 residues.

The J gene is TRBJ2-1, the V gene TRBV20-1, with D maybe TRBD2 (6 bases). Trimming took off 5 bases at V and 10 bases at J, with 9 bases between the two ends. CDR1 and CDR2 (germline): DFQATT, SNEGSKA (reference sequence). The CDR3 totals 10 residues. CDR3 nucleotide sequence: TGCAGTGCTCATCGGGGGGAGCAGTTCTTC. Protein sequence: CSAHRGEQFF.

CDR3 nucleotide sequence: TGTGCCATCAGTGAGTGGCTAGCGGGGGATCAGCAGTTCTTC. Translating gives CAISEWLAGDQQFF. The chain joins TRBV10-3 to TRBJ2-1; the match to TRBD2 covers 10 bases. Germline CDR1 reads ENHRY; CDR2 reads SYGVKD. The CDR3 loop spans 14 amino acids. V gave up 1 base and J gave up 11 bases; unmatched junction bases: 5.

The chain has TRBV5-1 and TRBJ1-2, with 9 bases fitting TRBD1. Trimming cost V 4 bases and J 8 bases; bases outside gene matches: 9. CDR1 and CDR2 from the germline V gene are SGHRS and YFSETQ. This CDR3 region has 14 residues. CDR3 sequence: CASSPGTGRFGYTF. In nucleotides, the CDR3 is TGCGCCAGCAGCCCTGGGACAGGGAGATTCGGCTACACCTTC.